These 20 T cell receptor beta chains originate from one sample sequenced in a study of metastatic and nonmetastatic thyroid tumors. TCRdb reanalyzed the PCR reads via MiXCR. The table records tens of thousands of clones, roughly 15% of them present only once. All patients reached thyroid surgery having received no treatment beforehand. The specimen sequenced was blood. These receptors were obtained from a male donor with papillary thyroid cancer or a benign thyroid nodule (not recorded which). Some clones in this sample may be carry-over from other donors' samples.

The genes are TRBV7-8 and TRBJ1-3; D might be TRBD1 (5 bases). CDR1 and CDR2 from the germline V gene are SGHVS and FQNEAQ. V gave up 2 bases and J gave up 4 bases, with 15 bases separating them. This CDR3 has 16 residues. CDR3 protein: CASSLRSEGSGNTIYF. CDR3 nucleotides: TGTGCCAGCAGCTTAAGGTCGGAGGGGTCGGGAAACACCATATATTTT.

This clone has at least ten counts. Additional DNA sequences in this sample encode the identical CDR3. The rearrangement uses TRBV2 and TRBJ2-5, with 7 bases identical to TRBD2. V was clipped by 6 bases and J by 5 bases; unmatched bases: 9. CDR3 length: 14 residues. Germline V gene lookup returns CDR1 SNHLY and CDR2 FYNNEI. CDR3 protein: CASRPSLAWETQYF. CDR3 DNA: TGTGCCAGCAGGCCCTCACTAGCGTGGGAGACCCAGTACTTC.

This clone has at least ten counts. V and J are TRBV20-1 and TRBJ1-1; D is unresolved. This CDR3 is 11 amino acids long. Trimming cost V 7 bases and J 6 bases, with 12 bases left between them. CDR1 is DFQATT and CDR2 is SNEGSKA in the germline V gene (reference sequence). In DNA form, the CDR3 reads TGCAGTGTTCAACCGGGATCTGAAGCTTTCTTT. It specifies CSVQPGSEAFF.

The V call is TRBV7-9, the J call TRBJ2-7, with 7 bases fitting TRBD2. The CDR3 extends over 14 amino acids. Germline lookup yields CDR1 SEHNR and CDR2 FQNEAQ (reference sequence). The CDR3 reads CDSSPGGIPYEQYV. For the CDR3, the DNA is TGTGACAGCAGCCCGGGGGGTATTCCCTACGAGCAGTACGTC.

This clone was seen repeatedly, ten times or more. This CDR3 reads CASSQGSSYNEQFF. DNA for the CDR3: TGTGCCAGCAGCCAAGGGAGCTCCTACAATGAGCAGTTCTTC. V is TRBV3-1 and J is TRBJ2-1; D is ambiguous. This CDR3 contains 14 residues. Trimming cost V 1 base and J 0 bases, with 4 bases left between them. Germline CDR1 is LGHDT and CDR2 is YNNKEL (reference sequence).

This clone was counted only a few times. A read error may explain this, as a much larger clone is one base away. The chain joins TRBV13 to TRBJ2-2; D possibly uses TRBD1 or TRBD2 (6 bases each). The CDR3 length is 13 residues. Germline V gene lookup returns CDR1 PRHDT and CDR2 FYEKMQ (reference sequence). CDR3 coding DNA: TGTGCCAGCAGGGAACAGGGTGGCGGGGATCTGTTTTTT. This translates into CASREQGGGDLFF.

This clone was seen many times. This same CDR3 is encoded by further DNA sequences in the sample. The chain joins TRBV27 to TRBJ2-1, with TRBD2 matching over 12 bases. V lost 4 bases to trimming and J lost 6 bases; unmatched junction nucleotides: 4. The CDR3 runs 15 residues. Germline V gene data show CDR1 as MNHEY and CDR2 as SMNVEV (reference sequence). DNA for the CDR3: TGTGCCAGCAGTTACCTAGCGGGAGGGGGCAATGAGCAGTTCTTC. This encodes CASSYLAGGGNEQFF.

Sample share makes this clone medium-sized. J is TRBJ1-5 and V is TRBV6-1, with 10 bases matching TRBD1. V lost 1 base and J lost 7; bases outside the gene matches: 4. The CDR3 spans 15 residues. Per the germline V gene, CDR1 is MNHNS and CDR2 is SASEGT. For the CDR3, the DNA is TGTGCCAGCAGTGAAGGGACAGGGGGGATACAGCCCCAGCATTTT. This translates into CASSEGTGGIQPQHF.

The sample holds many counts of this clone. One junction end does not reproduce the germline sequence, and a read error may be involved. The same CDR3 arises from other DNA sequences in this sample as well. This chain joins TRBV30 and TRBJ1-1, with D hard to call. The CDR3 runs to 13 residues. CDR1 is GTSNPN and CDR2 is SVGIG in the germline V gene (reference sequence). CDR3 amino acids: CAWSAQMNTEAFF. The CDR3 coding sequence is TGCGCCTGGAGTGCTCAGATGAACACTGAAGCTTTCTTT.

This clone was observed at least ten times. J is TRBJ2-3 and V is TRBV6-1; 10 positions match TRBD1. The CDR3 length is 14 residues. J lost 4 bases, V lost 7 bases, and 5 bases had no gene match. The V gene's germline CDR1 is MNHNS and CDR2 SASEGT. The CDR3 nucleotides read TGTGCCAGCAATTCCGGGACAGGGGCAGATACGCAGTATTTT. The encoded protein is CASNSGTGADTQYF.

This clone was detected only a few times. The V and J genes are TRBV6-1 and TRBJ1-2; D is unresolved. CDR3 length equals 14 residues. V was clipped by 2 bases and J by 5 bases, with 12 bases between them. Germline V gene lookup returns CDR1 MNHNS and CDR2 SASEGT. Here the CDR3 reads CASSESAGVYGYTF. CDR3 DNA: TGTGCCAGCAGTGAATCGGCAGGTGTTTATGGCTACACCTTC.

The gene calls are TRBV7-2 and TRBJ2-5, with a tentative D call TRBD2 (5 bases). The CDR3 consists of 16 residues. In germline, CDR1 is SGHTA, CDR2 FQGNSA. V was cut by 2 bases and J by 7 bases, with 20 bases left in between. The CDR3 DNA follows: TGTGCCAGCAGCTTAAGTAGAGGTCCGAGGGCGGGGACCCAGTACTTC. Translating gives CASSLSRGPRAGTQYF.

This clone was recorded at least ten times. The same CDR3 is also encoded by other DNA sequences in this sample. The chain uses TRBV5-1 and TRBJ2-5; 7 bases fit TRBD1. Germline loops: CDR1 SGHRS, CDR2 YFSETQ. V was clipped by 1 base and J by 5 bases; unmatched bases: 17. The CDR3 consists of 18 residues. CDR3 amino acids: CASSLTNPRGGPGETQYF. In DNA form, the CDR3 reads TGCGCCAGCAGCTTGACCAACCCTCGAGGGGGCCCGGGTGAGACCCAGTACTTC.

This clone was observed at least ten times. The rearrangement links TRBV5-6 to TRBJ2-3, with D tentatively TRBD1 (6 bases). V was clipped by 0 bases and J by 2 bases, with 13 bases between them. This CDR3 has 16 residues. In germline, CDR1 is SGHDT, CDR2 YYEEEE. This CDR3 reads CASSLEGQPYTDTQYF. The CDR3 coding sequence is TGTGCCAGCAGCTTGGAAGGACAGCCATACACAGATACGCAGTATTTT.

This clone showed up many times. The genes are TRBV20-1 and TRBJ2-7, with 14 nucleotides matching TRBD2. Germline loops: CDR1 DFQATT, CDR2 SNEGSKA (reference sequence). V shed 6 bases and J 2 bases; nucleotides not matched to a gene: 18. The CDR3 extends over 19 amino acids. CDR3 in DNA: TGCAGTGCCATTAAACCGGGACTAGCGGGGGCCATACTAACCTACGAGCAGTACTTC. Translated: CSAIKPGLAGAILTYEQYF.

This clone was counted ten times or more. The chain is built from TRBV6-1 and TRBJ2-7; D might be TRBD2 (5 bases). This CDR3 has 14 amino acids. The germline gives CDR1 MNHNS, CDR2 SASEGT. V lost 6 bases, J lost 2 bases, and 14 bases lay in between. In DNA, the CDR3 is TGTGCCAGCAGACCCGGACTTTCCCCCTACGAGCAGTACTTC. Its protein product is CASRPGLSPYEQYF.

This clone was seen at least ten times. The genes are TRBV4-1 and TRBJ2-1; D gene unclear. The CDR3 is made up of 14 amino acids. The V gene lost 4 bases and the J gene lost 4 bases, with 11 bases spanning the gap. CDR1 is MGHRA, CDR2 YSYEKL, per germline. The CDR3 bases are TGCGCCAGCAGCCCCACCCCCGGGTACAATGAGCAGTTCTTC. Its translation is CASSPTPGYNEQFF.

This clone was picked up many times. This rearrangement joins TRBV12-3 or TRBV12-4 to TRBJ2-3, with D possibly matching TRBD2 (5 bases). The CDR3 runs to 14 residues. V dropped 4 bases and J dropped 1 base, with 9 bases sitting between them. CDR3 sequence reads: CASSSGIRTDTQYF. CDR3 coding DNA: TGTGCCAGCAGTTCCGGGATTCGCACAGATACGCAGTATTTT.

The table lists this clone with many counts. The chain carries TRBV5-6 and TRBJ1-2, with 7 positions matching TRBD1. CDR1 SGHDT and CDR2 YYEEEE come from the germline V gene. V shed 5 bases and J 3 bases; nucleotides not matched to a gene: 7. The CDR3 loop spans 14 amino acids. CDR3 in amino acids: CASSPIGQDYGYTF. CDR3 DNA: TGTGCCAGCAGTCCTATCGGACAGGACTATGGCTACACCTTC. Looking up the rest from reference TRBV5-6 and TRBJ1-2 gives the full variable domain: DAGVTQSPTHLIKTRGQQVTLRCSPKSGHDTVSWYQQALGQGPQFIFQYYEEEERQRGNFPDRFSGHQFPNYSSELNVNALLLGDSALYLCASSPIGQDYGYTFGSGTRLTVV.

This clone occurred many times. This sequence joins TRBV12-3 or TRBV12-4 and TRBJ2-3; D is possibly TRBD1 (5 bases). This CDR3 region has 14 residues. V was cut by 6 bases and J by 9 bases, with 19 bases left in between. The CDR3: CASSPQPTGETQYF. CDR3 DNA sequence: TGTGCCAGCAGCCCCCAACCCACAGGAGAGACGCAGTATTTT.